This entry lists 13 T cell receptor beta chains sequenced from one sample in a study of blood T cell repertoires in COVID-19. Sequencing was performed with immunoSEQ multiplex PCR; in TCRdb, only in-frame clones are kept and a portion is missing. The sample includes around 49,000 clones, 80% to 95% of them seen just once. The sequencing input was peripheral blood. The receptor set was obtained from a man in his sixties with COVID-19, enrolled during active disease.

The V call is TRBV19, the J call TRBJ2-2; possible D gene TRBD2, 6 bases. V was pared by 4 bases and J by 0 bases, with 9 bases between. The CDR3 loop spans 15 amino acids. Germline CDR1 LNHDA, CDR2 SQIVND (reference sequence). The CDR3 DNA follows: TGTGCCAGTAGTACCCCGGGAGCGAACACCGGGGAGCTGTTTTTT. It encodes CASSTPGANTGELFF.

This chain links TRBV7-2 with TRBJ1-2; no reliable D call. Germline CDR1 is SGHTA and CDR2 is FQGNSA. This CDR3 spans 14 amino acids. Trimming left V 5 bases short and J 1 base short, with 11 bases between. The CDR3 protein is CASSPGQVNYGYTF. CDR3 sequence (DNA): TGTGCCAGCAGCCCCGGCCAGGTTAACTATGGCTACACCTTC.

The gene calls are TRBV30 and TRBJ1-4, with a possible D match to TRBD1 (5 bases). This CDR3 region has 11 residues. Trimming shortened V by 8 bases and J by 12 bases, and 16 bases separated the two germline ends. Germline CDR1 GTSNPN, CDR2 SVGIG (reference sequence). In DNA form, the CDR3 reads TGTGCCCGAGGGAAGGGGACTGAACTGTTTTTT. Amino acid sequence: CARGKGTELFF.

The chain couples TRBV11-1 to TRBJ2-1; 7 bases match TRBD1. The CDR3 spans 15 residues. Per germline, CDR1 SGHAT and CDR2 FQDESV (reference sequence). With 5 bases clipped from V and 0 bases from J, the junction kept 4 bases outside the gene matches. The CDR3 DNA sequence: TGTGCCAGCAGCCCGAGGGGGCGCTCCTACAATGAGCAGTTCTTC. Translated, it gives CASSPRGRSYNEQFF.

CDR3 in amino acids: CASSEGRDSPLHF. Here the CDR3 DNA reads TGTGCCAGTAGCGAGGGCCGGGATTCACCCCTCCACTTT. The V and J genes are TRBV19 and TRBJ1-6, with unresolved D. CDR1 is LNHDA, CDR2 SQIVND, per germline (reference sequence). V was cut by 6 bases and J by 8 bases, with 11 bases left in between. This CDR3 spans 13 amino acids.

V usage is TRBV9 and J usage is TRBJ2-2; D not resolved. The germline V and J ends were trimmed by 0 bases and 6 bases, with 12 bases remaining between them. The germline gives CDR1 SGDLS, CDR2 YYNGEE. CDR3 size: 15 residues. In DNA form, the CDR3 reads TGTGCCAGCAGCGTAGACTTAAGGAGCCCCGGGGAGCTGTTTTTT. The encoded protein is CASSVDLRSPGELFF. The entire variable domain, with the rest obtained from reference TRBV9 and TRBJ2-2, is as follows: DSGVTQTPKHLITATGQRVTLRCSPRSGDLSVYWYQQSLDQGLQFLIQYYNGEERAKGNILERFSAQQFPDLHSELNLSSLELGDSALYFCASSVDLRSPGELFFGEGSRLTVL.

V and J are TRBV6-5 and TRBJ1-6, with D possibly TRBD1 on 6 matching bases. The CDR3 has 14 residues. Per the germline V gene, CDR1 is MNHEY and CDR2 is SVGAGI. V gave up 4 bases and J gave up 8 bases, with 12 bases separating them. The CDR3 DNA reads as TGTGCCAGCAGTTCCCAGGGGTTCTATTCACCCCTCCACTTT. Protein: CASSSQGFYSPLHF.

V and J are TRBV27 and TRBJ1-5; the match to TRBD1 covers 8 bases. This CDR3 has 18 residues. Looked up from germline, CDR1 is MNHEY and CDR2 is SMNVEV (reference sequence). V lost 5 bases, J lost 0 bases, and 12 bases stayed unmatched. The CDR3 coding sequence is TGTGCCAGCAGTCTCGACGGGACAGGATTTTATAGCAATCAGCCCCAGCATTTT. This sequence encodes CASSLDGTGFYSNQPQHF.

This chain uses TRBV6-2 or TRBV6-3 with TRBJ2-7, with 12 nucleotides matching TRBD2. This CDR3 comprises 17 residues. The junction had 7 bases not matched to a gene; V was cut back by 1 base and J by 3 bases. The V gene's germline CDR1 is MNHEY and CDR2 SVGEGT. This CDR3 is CASSYFRTSGTYYEQYF. CDR3 DNA: TGTGCCAGCAGTTACTTCCGGACTAGCGGGACATACTACGAGCAGTACTTC.

The chain recombines TRBV28 with TRBJ1-6; TRBD1 matches 11 bases. V lost 6 bases and J lost 10; bases outside the gene matches: 8. Germline V gives CDR1 MDHEN, CDR2 SYDVKM. The CDR3 totals 15 residues. CDR3 in DNA: TGTGCCAGCAGACGGCCGGACAGGGGGCAATCACCCCTCCACTTT. This sequence encodes CASRRPDRGQSPLHF.

The chain links TRBV5-5 to TRBJ1-2; perhaps TRBD1 as D (5 bases). V lost 5 bases and J lost 3, with 11 bases in between. The germline V gene encodes CDR1 SGHKS and CDR2 YYEKEE (reference sequence). This CDR3 spans 13 amino acids. CDR3 DNA sequence: TGTGCCAGCAGGCGGGGGGAGGACTATGGCTACACCTTC. This gives the protein CASRRGEDYGYTF.

V is TRBV3-1 (or the pseudogene TRBV3-2) and J is TRBJ1-5; tentatively, D is TRBD1 (6 bases). Germline V gene sequence: CDR1 LGHDT, CDR2 YNNKEL (reference sequence). The CDR3 covers 17 residues. V gave up 3 bases and J gave up 2 bases, with 17 bases separating them. Written as DNA, the CDR3 is TGTGCCAGCAGCCAGGGTCGGGGGGGGGCGGGCAATCAGCCCCAGCATTTT. It translates to CASSQGRGGAGNQPQHF.

This chain links TRBV27 with TRBJ2-7; no firm D call. The CDR3 is 15 residues long. The germline V gene encodes CDR1 MNHEY and CDR2 SMNVEV (reference sequence). V dropped 5 bases and J dropped 3 bases, with 17 bases sitting between them. The CDR3 spells CASSLQSTSLYEQYF. CDR3 DNA sequence: TGTGCCAGCAGTCTACAGAGCACGAGTCTCTACGAGCAGTACTTC.